This T cell receptor beta chain originates from a study of long-term antiretroviral therapy in people with HIV (dated by TCRdb to between 2021 and 2022). Regarding the research as a whole: Collection of the earliest samples took place about a decade ahead of the 2015 WHO recommendation for immediate ART, at a time when ART was typically delayed until CD4 counts fell. No cross-contamination during QIAcube processing was shown when test extractions of a monoclonal T-cell line were performed alongside 30 to 40 polyclonal samples. A retrospective serial study tested whether changes in peripheral blood TRB repertoire composition and diversity were associated with ART initiation and durable HIV suppression. A total of 192 cryopreserved PBMC samples were contributed to the cohort by 30 adults with confirmed HIV infection, with samples collected serially over a mean of approximately six years (range 1-12). Among the 25 to 35 participants with HIV, approximately 10 were female.

A remark on this clone: The clone's antigen remains unknown. No much larger clone exists at a distance of one base, and base qualities are not known.

Results the study describes overall, beyond this receptor: No data were available on ART adherence, viral resistance or therapy changes, limiting inferences about post-ART repertoire changes. Starting ART was linked to a significant rise in TRB diversity, yet even after long-term ART the diversity remained significantly lower than in transplant donor controls. The repertoire was dominated across all time points by expanded TRB clones identified before ART initiation, although this dominance was seen to fluctuate and to decrease in many PLHIV after ART. HIV repertoires had narrower CDR3 length ranges than controls, and the network structure suggested an antigen-experienced repertoire that shifted only slightly toward naive after ART. The samples span the years 2004 to 2017, and the ART regimens used at that time may not be as effective as current regimens. Because pre-ART samples had limited cell numbers, profiling was done on unsorted PBMC rather than on sorted CD4+ and CD8+ T cells. Owing to limited PBMC availability, only the TCR beta chain was sequenced, without alpha chain pairing.

Including cysteine and phenylalanine, the CDR3 has 13 amino acids. Just the 39-base CDR3 DNA is kept, in frame starting at base 1. Based on the germline V gene, the CDR1 and CDR2 sequences are SGHVS and FQNEAQ. V loses 1 base of germline sequence and J loses 6 bases, and the interval between the two ends is 10 bases. Sequencing of the TRB variable region was done with the immunoSEQ hsTCRB v3.0 assay at survey level resolution. A depth of roughly 35,000-55,000 T-cell genomes per sample was targeted for TRB sequencing. An Illumina MiSeq with a v3 150-cycle kit was used to sequence the pooled TRB libraries. The original methods were these. Analysis of repertoires was carried out in R inside a reproducible Nextflow workflow spanning QC, data transformation and analysis. LymphoSeq2, an R package for exploring AIRR-Seq data, was used to implement custom analyses. Several samples that yielded fewer than 5000 total TRB sequences were excluded, so that fewer than 250 HIV repertoires were analyzed. Among the 188 retained HIV repertoires, some 60 were collected before ART initiation and over 120 were collected after ART initiation. Repertoires were downsampled to 5000 TRB nucleotide sequences, and summary statistics were averaged over 100 downsampling iterations. Only TRB sequences with CDR3 regions of at least seven amino acids were retained for analysis. Diversity was assessed using a clonality score derived from Shannon entropy and using the Gini coefficient. In the repertoire networks, any two of the top 5000 CDR3 amino acid sequences were linked whenever the two sequences differed by an edit distance of one. Antigen specificity groups and MHC restriction were predicted for TRB CDR3 amino acid sequences with GLIPH2. To flag known associations with CMV, EBV, HIV or tissue antigens, CDR3 amino acid sequences were compared against VDJdb and McPAS-TCR. Pre-ART, post-ART and control groups were compared with Wilcoxon signed-rank tests and Holm-Bonferroni correction. The clones in this table, taken by TCRdb from immuneACCESS, are in-frame only. Not every clone is retained; where verified, under half of the shortfall comes from an unresolved V gene, and the cause of the rest is unknown. V, J and clone size reflect that table, while D and trimming were determined from the DNA. This sample comprises about 27,000 clones, approximately 80% of them detected only once. The ten largest make up about 8.2% of the sample.

To be included, a participant needed at least one PBMC sample from before ART initiation plus at least two post-ART samples. All participants with HIV were treated in the United States of America. Before DNA extraction, cryopreserved samples of about 0.95-10 million PBMC were thawed and then washed. At the time of the earliest PBMC sample, participants with HIV were aged between roughly 23 and 60 years. Per participant, PBMC samples came from 1-4 timepoints prior to ART initiation and 2-8 timepoints following ART initiation, for a median of 7 samples. Serial HIV viral load, CD4+ T-cell count, ART history and demographic data were obtained for every participant. Using a Qiagen kit on a QIAcube, genomic DNA was extracted from unsorted PBMC, with samples processed in batches of 12.

The origin of this receptor is a man between 35 and 55 years old with HIV. Recombination joined TRBV7-8 with TRBJ2-7, with the D assignment possibly TRBD1 or TRBD2, given 5 matching bases for each. Sequencing used unsorted PBMCs, obtained 3 years after starting antiretroviral therapy. The CDR3 loop reads CASSLGGVGEQYF. DNA sequence: TGTGCCAGCAGCTTAGGAGGGGTCGGCGAGCAGTACTTC.